This T cell receptor (beta chain) appears in the sequencing data of a study of neurological immune-mediated disorders. General observations from the study: Phylogenetic grouping assigned the repertoires of 18 of 34 multiple sclerosis patients to one related-CDR3 cluster, which constitutes a possible signature.

Each CDR3 protein gets one entry after TCRdb re-called the 5' RACE reads with MiXCR. The sample has nearly 60,000 distinct CDR3 sequences, about 3.3% seen once. This clonotype was seen ten or more times. Its antigen is not identified. The germline V and J ends were trimmed by 1 base and 4 bases, with 8 bases remaining between them. CDR1 and CDR2 from the germline V gene are LNHNV and YYDKDF (reference sequence). This CDR3 is built from 13 residues. This TCR was sampled from a woman aged 55-69 years with multiple sclerosis. The sample taken for sequencing was PBMCs. The chain carries TRBV15 and TRBJ2-7, with unresolved D. CDR3 in DNA: TGTGCCACCAGCAGAGTTGGGATATACGAGCAGTACTTC. Protein product: CATSRVGIYEQYF.